This TCR beta chain was sequenced during a study of T cell changes during pregnancy in multiple sclerosis. TCRdb's table, derived via immunoSEQ multiplex PCR, lists solely in-frame clones and lacks some. The data contain under 70,000 clones, around 90% of them singletons. From germline, CDR1 is SEHNR and CDR2 FQNEAQ (reference sequence). The V and J ends lost 11 bases and 6 bases respectively, with 13 bases between them. The CDR3 loop spans 11 amino acids. Source: CD4+ T cells from peripheral blood mononuclear cells, taken after pregnancy. This chain connects TRBV7-9 to TRBJ1-1; D not certain. The sequence derives from a female donor with multiple sclerosis, enrolled in a pregnancy study. CDR3 coding DNA: TGTGCCGGTAGTGGAGTCTCTGAAGCTTTCTTT. As protein: CAGSGVSEAFF.